These 14 T cell receptor beta chains share one sample of origin, sequenced in a study of Ad26.COV2.S vaccination and SARS-CoV-2 variants. The treatment: roughly 18 received Ad26.COV2.S at low or high dose, single or two shots; a few received placebo; per-sample allocation not given. Day 63 after the first injection of vaccine or placebo was the sampling time. The table came from immunoSEQ multiplex PCR; TCRdb's copy has only in-frame clones and leaves some out. The table includes about 400,000 clones, about four fifths detected once. Sequenced here: peripheral blood, sampled in a trial of Ad26.COV2.S vaccine versus placebo. The origin of the receptors is a person between 18 and 60 years old who received the Ad26.COV2.S COVID-19 vaccine or a placebo.

This chain uses TRBV5-1 with TRBJ1-4; D call uncertain. Trimming took off 4 bases at V and 0 bases at J, with 10 bases between the two ends. The germline CDR1 and CDR2 sequences are SGHRS and YFSETQ. The CDR3 has 15 residues. The CDR3 reads CASSPTGATNEKLFF. The CDR3 bases are TGCGCCAGCAGCCCTACCGGTGCAACTAATGAAAAACTGTTTTTT.

The gene calls are TRBV7-2 and TRBJ1-2; D unresolved. The CDR3 contains 14 residues. Germline V gives CDR1 SGHTA, CDR2 FQGNSA. Trimming stripped 1 base from V and 6 bases from J, with 12 bases between. CDR3 in amino acids: CASSLEAAVHGYTF. CDR3 nucleotide sequence: TGTGCCAGCAGCTTAGAGGCGGCAGTCCATGGCTACACCTTC. The complete variable domain, with remaining parts taken from reference TRBV7-2 and TRBJ1-2, reads GAGVSQSPSNKVTEKGKDVELRCDPISGHTALYWYRQSLGQGLEFLIYFQGNSAPDKSGLPSDRFSAERTGGSVSTLTIQRTQQEDSAVYLCASSLEAAVHGYTFGSGTRLTVV.

The chain joins TRBV18 to TRBJ2-7, with D hard to call. Trimming stripped 1 base from V and 0 bases from J, with 7 bases between. Germline CDR1 is KGHSH and CDR2 is LQKENI. The CDR3 covers 14 residues. CDR3: CASSPRPSSYEQYF. DNA for the CDR3: TGTGCCAGCTCACCACGTCCATCCTCCTACGAGCAGTACTTC.

This clone was picked up one time. The chain carries TRBV18 and TRBJ2-5, with a tentative D call TRBD2 (5 bases). The CDR3 extends over 14 amino acids. The V gene's germline CDR1 is KGHSH and CDR2 LQKENI. V lost 2 bases to trimming and J lost 5 bases, with 12 bases between them. CDR3 nucleotides: TGTGCCAGCTCACCAGCGAGGGAGAGGGAGACCCAGTACTTC. Translated, it gives CASSPARERETQYF.

The CDR3 region is CASSWGQLNTEAFF. Here the CDR3 DNA reads TGTGCCAGCAGCTGGGGACAGCTGAACACTGAAGCTTTCTTT. The chain is built from TRBV7-8 and TRBJ1-1, with 7 bases matching TRBD1. The J segment lost 0 bases and the V segment lost 4 bases, leaving 2 bases of the junction unmatched. The CDR3 is 14 amino acids. The germline CDR1 and CDR2 sequences are SGHVS and FQNEAQ.

The chain uses TRBV5-5 and TRBJ2-1, with TRBD2 matching over 10 bases. The CDR3 covers 16 residues. In germline, CDR1 is SGHKS, CDR2 YYEKEE (reference sequence). With V trimmed by 1 base and J by 6 bases, 7 bases remained unmatched. CDR3 in DNA: TGTGCCAGCAGCTTGTTTCTAGCGGGAGTTAGCAATGAGCAGTTCTTC. This gives the protein CASSLFLAGVSNEQFF.

The chain uses TRBV7-6 and TRBJ1-5; 7 bases map to TRBD1. The germline CDR1 and CDR2 sequences are SGHVS and FNYEAQ. The ends lost 5 bases at V and 4 bases at J; junction bases unmatched: 8. The CDR3 runs 15 residues. CDR3: CASSASGTANQPQHF. The CDR3 nucleotides read TGTGCCAGCAGCGCTTCCGGGACAGCGAATCAGCCCCAGCATTTT. Supplemented by reference TRBV7-6 and TRBJ1-5, the full variable domain reads GAGVSQSPRYKVTKRGQDVALRCDPISGHVSLYWYRQALGQGPEFLTYFNYEAQQDKSGLPNDRFSAERPEGSISTLTIQRTEQRDSAMYRCASSASGTANQPQHFGDGTRLSIL.

The CDR3 DNA reads TGCGCCAGCAGCCGATTATACAGGGGCAACAATGGCTACACCTTC. Its protein is CASSRLYRGNNGYTF. The rearrangement uses TRBV4-3 and TRBJ1-2; 7 bases are shared with TRBD1. This CDR3 comprises 15 residues. V was pared by 4 bases and J by 6 bases, with 11 bases of the junction left unmatched. The germline gives CDR1 LGHNA, CDR2 YSLEER.

The genes are TRBV21-1 and TRBJ1-4. TRBV21-1 is given as a pseudogene. This CDR3 has 15 residues. For the CDR3, the DNA is TGTGCCAGCAGCGGCCAGTTGGAGGGTCATGAAAAACTGTTTTTT. This encodes CASSGQLEGHEKLFF.

This clone was detected only once. The DNA for the CDR3 is TGTGCCAGCAGTTACGCGGGGGGAATGTCGGGATCTAATGAAAAACTGTTTTTT. Translated, it gives CASSYAGGMSGSNEKLFF. The chain links TRBV6-2 or TRBV6-3 to TRBJ1-4; tentative D call: TRBD1 (5 bases). This CDR3 has 18 residues. Looked up from germline, CDR1 is MNHEY and CDR2 is SVGEGT. Deletions cut 2 bases from V and 3 bases from J, with 19 bases between.

Comments on this clone: The germline gene is not matched at one end of the junction; a read error may be the cause. V and J are TRBV15 and TRBJ1-5; 8 positions agree with TRBD1. The CDR3 runs to 14 residues. Germline-derived CDR1 and CDR2 are LNHNV and YYDKDF (reference sequence). In nucleotides, the CDR3 is TGTGCCACCAGCCCCCGACAGGGGAATCCGCCCCAGCATTTT. This encodes CATSPRQGNPPQHF. Supplemented by reference TRBV15 and TRBJ1-5, the full variable domain reads DAMVIQNPRYQVTQFGKPVTLSCSQTLNHNVMYWYQQKSSQAPKLLFHYYDKDFNNEADTPDNFQSRRPNTSFCFLDIRSPGLGDTAMYLCATSPRQGNPPQHFGDGTRLSIL.

The chain couples TRBV7-9 to TRBJ1-3; D remains unclear. Germline V gene lookup returns CDR1 SEHNR and CDR2 FQNEAQ (reference sequence). Trimming shortened V by 8 bases and J by 4 bases, and 15 bases separated the two germline ends. The CDR3 is 14 residues long. CDR3: CASERDLSGNTIYF. The CDR3 bases are TGTGCCAGCGAACGGGATCTGTCCGGAAACACCATATATTTT. The full variable domain, its missing parts supplied by reference TRBV7-9 and TRBJ1-3, is DTGVSQNPRHKITKRGQNVTFRCDPISEHNRLYWYRQTLGQGPEFLTYFQNEAQLEKSRLLSDRFSAERPKGSFSTLEIQRTEQGDSAMYLCASERDLSGNTIYFGEGSWLTVV.

The CDR3 nucleotides read TGTGCCAGCAGCTTCCCGGGACAGCAAGAGACCCAGTACTTC. Its translation is CASSFPGQQETQYF. The chain is built from TRBV7-9 and TRBJ2-5; 7 positions agree with TRBD1. CDR3 length: 14 residues. CDR1 SEHNR and CDR2 FQNEAQ come from the germline V gene (reference sequence). Trimming removed 3 bases from V and 2 bases from J; junction bases left unmatched: 3.

V and J are TRBV9 and TRBJ1-1, with TRBD1 as a possible D gene (5 bases). Trimming pared 4 bases from V and 3 bases from J, leaving 10 bases between. The CDR3 extends over 13 amino acids. Germline CDR1 is SGDLS and CDR2 is YYNGEE. CDR3 sequence: CASSRDSHTEAFF. CDR3 bases: TGTGCCAGCAGCCGGGACTCGCACACTGAAGCTTTCTTT.